This T cell receptor beta chain was sequenced during a study of blood T cell repertoires in COVID-19 (dated by TCRdb to 2018 to 2021). Regarding the complete study: Samples covering the acute and convalescent phases of COVID-19 were provided by collaborators in the United States, Italy and Spain. The prospective study material was composed of cDNA or gDNA derived from T cells, B-cell-depleted T cells, or PBMCs. Subjects who had been exposed to COVID-19, were actively infected with it, or had recovered from it provided the deeply sampled blood TCRbeta repertoires that made up the dataset. The repertoires were released in a freely available public database meant as a resource for research on the immune response to SARS-CoV-2. The samples were drawn from two sources: the first 160 participants of the ongoing ImmuneRACE study, and 1,254 subjects contributed by 6 global collaborators. Nearly every sample came with metadata listing a de-identified subject ID, COVID-19 status, age in years and sex. HLA class I and class II types, where available, came from metadata supplied by the sample provider rather than from assay-based typing.

TCRbeta CDR3 regions were amplified from genomic DNA using the immunoSEQ Assay, a bias-controlled multiplex PCR. On the authors' methods: Within the assay, amplification of reference gene primers was used to estimate how many nucleated cells each sample contained. To quantify the absolute abundance of each unique TCRbeta CDR3 rearrangement, sequence reads were collapsed and filtered. Productive Simpson clonality was computed per sample as the square root of Simpson's diversity index over productive rearrangements. TCRdb re-hosts the immuneACCESS table, in-frame sequences only. Its copies lack some clones; in the studies checked, an unresolved V gene accounts for under half of them, and the cause for the rest is not known. D and trimming come from the DNA, and the V and J calls and clone size come from that table. The sample has about 180,000 clones on record, roughly four fifths of them singletons. Under 10% of the sample is in the top ten clones.

One collaborating source in Seattle enrolled patients while the patients were actively infected and followed the patients over time throughout the course of disease. Each collaborating institution followed its own protocols to collect whole blood in K2EDTA tubes. Collaborator samples were shipped for TCRbeta analysis as frozen whole blood, isolated PBMCs, or DNA extracted from either sample type. Inclusive of the bounding cysteine and phenylalanine, the CDR3 is 14 residues long. Only the CDR3 DNA stays, 42 bases, in frame from base 1. V is trimmed back by 5 bases and J by 1 base, and the junction contains 5 bases that no gene match accounts for. CDR1 and CDR2 are read off the germline V gene as SGHVS and FQNEAQ. For this clone: What this receptor recognizes is not known. The record has no base qualities; no much larger clone is one base away.

Study-wide findings and limitations: Clinical and demographic metadata were provided uncurated, with the amount varying by source and participant.

Input material: peripheral blood. This chain is built from TRBV7-8 and TRBJ2-7, with 7 middle bases fitting TRBD1. The origin of this receptor is a woman aged 65 to 85 with COVID-19, enrolled during active disease. The CDR3 here reads CASSPRDRSYEQYF. The nucleotide sequence reads as follows: TGTGCCAGCAGCCCCCGGGACAGATCCTACGAGCAGTACTTC.